One and the same sample provided the 18 T cell receptor beta chains below, sequenced in a study of blood T cell repertoires in COVID-19. Sequencing used immunoSEQ multiplex PCR; TCRdb keeps in-frame clones, though not all of them. The profile shows approximately 210,000 clones, roughly four fifths of them singletons. The sample taken for sequencing was peripheral blood. The receptors here all came from a woman between 35 and 50 years old with acute or convalescent COVID-19.

The rearrangement uses TRBV5-1 and TRBJ2-7; tentative D call: TRBD1 (5 bases). The ends were cut back, 1 base at V and 3 bases at J, with 11 bases in the middle. The CDR3 runs to 14 residues. From germline, CDR1 is SGHRS and CDR2 YFSETQ. CDR3 DNA sequence: TGCGCCAGCAGCTTGTATGGGGCAGACTACGAGCAGTACTTC. Translation: CASSLYGADYEQYF.

The chain is built from TRBV19 and TRBJ2-5, with 8 bases lining up with TRBD2. CDR1 is LNHDA and CDR2 is SQIVND in the germline V gene (reference sequence). CDR3 size: 15 residues. Trimming removed 2 bases from V and 5 bases from J; junction bases left unmatched: 7. The CDR3 DNA reads as TGTGCCAGTAGTATAATTGCGGGGGGTGGCGAGACCCAGTACTTC. Residues: CASSIIAGGGETQYF.

The chain employs TRBV6-5 and TRBJ2-1; 7 bases agree with TRBD1. This CDR3 spans 15 amino acids. J lost 5 bases, V lost 5 bases, and 9 bases had no gene match. Germline V gene lookup returns CDR1 MNHEY and CDR2 SVGAGI. CDR3 sequence (DNA): TGTGCCAGCAGTCTTAACAGGGGTACTAACAATGAGCAGTTCTTC. Its protein product is CASSLNRGTNNEQFF.

The chain joins TRBV14 to TRBJ2-3, with D perhaps matching TRBD2 (7 bases). There are 14 residues in the CDR3. Between the trimmed V and J ends, which lost 4 bases and 6 bases, there was a span of 14 bases. CDR1 SGHDN and CDR2 FVKESK come from the germline V gene. CDR3 bases: TGTGCCAGCAGCCCGGGGGGCCCCTGGGATACGCAGTATTTT. Encoded protein: CASSPGGPWDTQYF.

The J gene is TRBJ2-3, the V gene TRBV10-1; 8 bases match TRBD2. V lost 6 bases to trimming and J lost 2 bases; unmatched junction nucleotides: 4. Germline CDR1 is WNHNN and CDR2 is SYGVQD (reference sequence). The CDR3 sequence is 14 residues long. CDR3 sequence: CASSGGATTDTQYF. The CDR3 DNA is TGCGCCAGCAGCGGGGGGGCCACCACAGATACGCAGTATTTT.

This chain joins TRBV11-3 and TRBJ2-3; the match to TRBD2 covers 11 bases. In germline, CDR1 is SGHNT, CDR2 YENEEA. The CDR3 has 16 amino acids. The junction had 4 bases not matched to a gene; V was cut back by 3 bases and J by 2 bases. CDR3: CASSFGTSGYTDTQYF. The CDR3 coding sequence is TGTGCCAGCAGCTTCGGGACTAGCGGTTACACAGATACGCAGTATTTT.

The V gene is TRBV7-2, the J gene TRBJ2-7, with D possibly matching TRBD2 (6 bases). Germline CDR1 and CDR2: SGHTA and FQGNSA. There are 16 residues in the CDR3. Trimming removed 2 bases from V and 3 bases from J, with 17 bases in between. CDR3 coding DNA: TGTGCCAGCAGCTTAAATTCTGCCCAGCGGGTCTACGAGCAGTACTTC. Its translation is CASSLNSAQRVYEQYF.

The J gene is TRBJ2-5, the V gene TRBV7-6; D not certain. The CDR3 extends over 15 amino acids. Germline V gene lookup returns CDR1 SGHVS and CDR2 FNYEAQ. Trimming pared 5 bases from V and 4 bases from J, leaving 17 bases between. CDR3 amino acids: CASSPEQFSGETQYF. In nucleotides, the CDR3 is TGTGCCAGCAGCCCCGAACAGTTTTCAGGAGAGACCCAGTACTTC.

This sequence joins TRBV6-5 and TRBJ2-2, with TRBD2 as a possible D gene (6 bases). The CDR3 spans 15 residues. The V end was cut by 4 bases, the J end by 2 bases, with 11 bases between. Germline lookup yields CDR1 MNHEY and CDR2 SVGAGI. In DNA form, the CDR3 reads TGTGCCAGCAGTTCTGGGACTGCAAACACCGGGGAGCTGTTTTTT. Amino acids: CASSSGTANTGELFF.

The gene calls are TRBV11-3 and TRBJ2-1; 10 nucleotides match TRBD2. This CDR3 region has 15 residues. The germline CDR1 and CDR2 sequences are SGHNT and YENEEA. V was clipped by 2 bases and J by 5 bases; unmatched bases: 3. The DNA of the CDR3 is TGTGCCAGCAGCTTACGCGGACTAGCGGACAATGAGCAGTTCTTC. Protein sequence: CASSLRGLADNEQFF.

The genes are TRBV9 and TRBJ2-2; 8 bases agree with TRBD2. The V gene end was trimmed by 4 bases and the J gene end by 5 bases; junction bases not matched to a gene: 4. CDR3 length equals 14 residues. The germline CDR1 and CDR2 sequences are SGDLS and YYNGEE. CDR3 residues: CASSFSGVTGELFF. The CDR3 DNA follows: TGTGCCAGCAGCTTTAGCGGGGTAACCGGGGAGCTGTTTTTT. Together with reference TRBV9 and TRBJ2-2, the CDR3 gives the full variable domain: DSGVTQTPKHLITATGQRVTLRCSPRSGDLSVYWYQQSLDQGLQFLIQYYNGEERAKGNILERFSAQQFPDLHSELNLSSLELGDSALYFCASSFSGVTGELFFGEGSRLTVL.

This clone is a singleton in its sample. This chain joins TRBV7-3 and TRBJ2-2; 9 bases align to TRBD1. V was pared by 5 bases and J by 2 bases, with 9 bases of the junction left unmatched. This CDR3 is 17 amino acids long. Germline loops: CDR1 SGHTA, CDR2 FQGTGA. The CDR3: CASSLPRDRENTGELFF. The CDR3 region has the DNA TGTGCCAGCAGCCTACCCCGGGACAGGGAAAACACCGGGGAGCTGTTTTTT.

This chain links TRBV5-1 with TRBJ2-1, with 11 bases fitting TRBD2. There are 18 residues in the CDR3. The germline gives CDR1 SGHRS, CDR2 YFSETQ. After removal of 3 bases from V and 3 bases from J, the junction contained 11 bases not matched to a gene. CDR3 loop: CASSSGTSGVRGYNEQFF. CDR3 coding DNA: TGCGCCAGCAGCTCCGGGACTAGCGGCGTCCGGGGCTACAATGAGCAGTTCTTC.

V and J are TRBV5-1 and TRBJ2-3; tentative D call: TRBD2 (6 bases). In germline, CDR1 is SGHRS, CDR2 YFSETQ. V dropped 0 bases and J dropped 4 bases, with 9 bases sitting between them. This CDR3 contains 14 residues. The CDR3 nucleotides are TGCGCCAGCAGCTTGGGGAGGGGCCCAGATACGCAGTATTTT. Its protein is CASSLGRGPDTQYF.

This clone occurred once. V gene TRBV30 combines with J gene TRBJ2-7, with TRBD2 matching over 10 bases. The ends lost 8 bases at V and 2 bases at J; junction bases unmatched: 12. The CDR3 runs to 15 residues. Germline V gene data show CDR1 as GTSNPN and CDR2 as SVGIG (reference sequence). CDR3 sequence: CALSGLASSTYEQYF. The CDR3 coding sequence is TGTGCCCTCTCGGGACTAGCGAGTTCTACCTACGAGCAGTACTTC.

This clone has only one observation. J is TRBJ1-2 and V is TRBV29-1, with a possible D match to TRBD1 (6 bases). CDR1 SQVTM and CDR2 ANQGSEA come from the germline V gene. V lost 3 bases and J lost 8, with 19 bases in between. The length of the CDR3 is 14 residues. CDR3 residues: CSVDNTGFGGGYTF. DNA of the CDR3: TGCAGCGTTGATAATACAGGGTTCGGCGGGGGCTACACCTTC.

This rearrangement joins TRBV27 to TRBJ1-5, with D possibly being TRBD1 (6 bases). From germline, CDR1 is MNHEY and CDR2 SMNVEV (reference sequence). V was clipped by 2 bases and J by 6 bases, with 11 bases between them. This CDR3 is built from 14 residues. CDR3 sequence reads: CASSLKGGGQPQHF. CDR3 sequence (DNA): TGTGCCAGCAGTTTAAAGGGGGGGGGTCAGCCCCAGCATTTT.

The chain recombines TRBV24-1 with TRBJ2-2; 13 bases match TRBD2. The CDR3 runs to 17 residues. Germline CDR1 and CDR2: KGHDR and SFDVKD. Trimming at V came to 3 bases and at J to 3 bases, leaving 3 bases not matched to a gene. CDR3 loop: CATSDGLAGEYTGELFF. Written as DNA, the CDR3 is TGTGCCACCAGTGATGGACTAGCGGGGGAGTACACCGGGGAGCTGTTTTTT.